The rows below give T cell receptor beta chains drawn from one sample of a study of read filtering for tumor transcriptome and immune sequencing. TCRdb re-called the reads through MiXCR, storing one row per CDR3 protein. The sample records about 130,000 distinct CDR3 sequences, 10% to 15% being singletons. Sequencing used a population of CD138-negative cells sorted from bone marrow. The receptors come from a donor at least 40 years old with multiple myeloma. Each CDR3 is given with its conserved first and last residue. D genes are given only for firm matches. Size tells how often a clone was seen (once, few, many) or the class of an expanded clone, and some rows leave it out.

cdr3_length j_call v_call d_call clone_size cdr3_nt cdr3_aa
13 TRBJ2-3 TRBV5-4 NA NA TGTGCCAGCAGCGACACAGGGATAGATACGCAGTATTTT CASSDTGIDTQYF
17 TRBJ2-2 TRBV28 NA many TGTGCCATCGGAGGGGAGACAGGTCAGGGCGGCACCGGGGAGCTGTTTTTT CAIGGETGQGGTGELFF
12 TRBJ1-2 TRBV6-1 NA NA TGTGCCACCATCTCAGATTACTATGGCTACACCTTC CATISDYYGYTF
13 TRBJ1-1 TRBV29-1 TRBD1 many TGCAGCGCTAAGGGACAGGGAGATACTGAAGCTTTCTTT CSAKGQGDTEAFF
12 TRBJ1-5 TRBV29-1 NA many TGCAGCGTTTCACAGGGAAATCAGCCCCAGCATTTT CSVSQGNQPQHF
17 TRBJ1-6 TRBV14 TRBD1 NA TGTGCCAGCAGCCAAGTTCAGGGGGCCGGTTATAATTCACCCCTCCACTTT CASSQVQGAGYNSPLHF
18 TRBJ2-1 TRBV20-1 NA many TGCAGTGCTAGAGATCAGGGGGGGCTGGCGGGAGGATATAATGAGCAGTTCTTC CSARDQGGLAGGYNEQFF
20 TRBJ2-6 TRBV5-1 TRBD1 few TGCGCCAGCACCCGGGCGGGGACAGGGCTCTTCCTCTCTGGGGCCAACGTCCTGACTTTC CASTRAGTGLFLSGANVLTF
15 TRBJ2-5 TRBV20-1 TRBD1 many TGCAGTGCCTTAGAGGACAGGGGATTTTTAGAGACCCAGTACTTC CSALEDRGFLETQYF
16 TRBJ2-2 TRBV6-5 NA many TGTGCCAGCAGCCTACAGGGAGTTTTGAACACCGGGGAGCTGTTTTTT CASSLQGVLNTGELFF
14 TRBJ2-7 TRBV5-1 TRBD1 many TGCGCCAGCAGCCACGGGGACAGGGTGGGCGAGCAGTACTTC CASSHGDRVGEQYF
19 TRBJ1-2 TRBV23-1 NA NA TGCGCCAGCAGTCAATCCGTTGGCCTGCAACAGGGACGCTTCTATGGCTACACCTTC CASSQSVGLQQGRFYGYTF
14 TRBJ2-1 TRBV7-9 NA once TGTGCCAGCAGTGACCGGCTGGCAACCAATGAGCAGTTCTTC CASSDRLATNEQFF
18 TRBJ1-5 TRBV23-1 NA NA TGCGCCAGCAGTCTTAGGATTAACGTTGGGGCCACCAATCAGCCCCAGCATTTT CASSLRINVGATNQPQHF
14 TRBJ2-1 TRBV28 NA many TGTGCCAGCAGTCCGACGCCCCCGGTGGGGGAGCAGTTCTTC CASSPTPPVGEQFF
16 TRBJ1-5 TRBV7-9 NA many TGTGCCAGCAGCTCCGTCCCCGAGGGTGGCAATCAGCCCCAGCATTTT CASSSVPEGGNQPQHF
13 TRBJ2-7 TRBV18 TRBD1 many TGTGCCAGCTCACTGGGACAGGGTGACGAGCAGTACTTC CASSLGQGDEQYF
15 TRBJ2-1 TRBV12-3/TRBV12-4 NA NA TGTGCCAGCAGTCCGGACTACTACAACAACAATGAGCAGTTCTTC CASSPDYYNNNEQFF
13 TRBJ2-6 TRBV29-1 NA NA TGCAGCGGAGGAGAGTCTGGGGCCAACGTCCTGACTTTC CSGGESGANVLTF